This T cell receptor beta chain was sequenced for a study of T cell repertoires in cytomegalovirus infection. Study-level information: It was the public TCR beta signatures that indicated both CMV infection and matching HLA type.

The V gene end was trimmed by 5 bases and the J gene end by 8 bases; junction bases not matched to a gene: 7. CDR3 size: 13 residues. Looked up from germline, CDR1 is DFQATT and CDR2 is SNEGSKA (reference sequence). TCRdb re-called the reads through MiXCR, storing one row per CDR3 protein. The sample has about 68,000 distinct CDR3 sequences, approximately 22% seen once; the top ten hold around 79%. This clonotype has just a few counts. The antigen is undetermined. This chain joins TRBV20-1 and TRBJ1-4; 8 bases agree with TRBD1. The receptor's source is a human donor in good health (CMV status not recorded). Some clones in this sample may be carry-over from other donors' samples. Sequenced: PBMCs, sequenced either directly or after in vitro stimulation (not recorded which). The CDR3 bases are TGCAGTGCTCCCGACAGGGGTCGGGAAAAACTGTTTTTT. It encodes CSAPDRGREKLFF.